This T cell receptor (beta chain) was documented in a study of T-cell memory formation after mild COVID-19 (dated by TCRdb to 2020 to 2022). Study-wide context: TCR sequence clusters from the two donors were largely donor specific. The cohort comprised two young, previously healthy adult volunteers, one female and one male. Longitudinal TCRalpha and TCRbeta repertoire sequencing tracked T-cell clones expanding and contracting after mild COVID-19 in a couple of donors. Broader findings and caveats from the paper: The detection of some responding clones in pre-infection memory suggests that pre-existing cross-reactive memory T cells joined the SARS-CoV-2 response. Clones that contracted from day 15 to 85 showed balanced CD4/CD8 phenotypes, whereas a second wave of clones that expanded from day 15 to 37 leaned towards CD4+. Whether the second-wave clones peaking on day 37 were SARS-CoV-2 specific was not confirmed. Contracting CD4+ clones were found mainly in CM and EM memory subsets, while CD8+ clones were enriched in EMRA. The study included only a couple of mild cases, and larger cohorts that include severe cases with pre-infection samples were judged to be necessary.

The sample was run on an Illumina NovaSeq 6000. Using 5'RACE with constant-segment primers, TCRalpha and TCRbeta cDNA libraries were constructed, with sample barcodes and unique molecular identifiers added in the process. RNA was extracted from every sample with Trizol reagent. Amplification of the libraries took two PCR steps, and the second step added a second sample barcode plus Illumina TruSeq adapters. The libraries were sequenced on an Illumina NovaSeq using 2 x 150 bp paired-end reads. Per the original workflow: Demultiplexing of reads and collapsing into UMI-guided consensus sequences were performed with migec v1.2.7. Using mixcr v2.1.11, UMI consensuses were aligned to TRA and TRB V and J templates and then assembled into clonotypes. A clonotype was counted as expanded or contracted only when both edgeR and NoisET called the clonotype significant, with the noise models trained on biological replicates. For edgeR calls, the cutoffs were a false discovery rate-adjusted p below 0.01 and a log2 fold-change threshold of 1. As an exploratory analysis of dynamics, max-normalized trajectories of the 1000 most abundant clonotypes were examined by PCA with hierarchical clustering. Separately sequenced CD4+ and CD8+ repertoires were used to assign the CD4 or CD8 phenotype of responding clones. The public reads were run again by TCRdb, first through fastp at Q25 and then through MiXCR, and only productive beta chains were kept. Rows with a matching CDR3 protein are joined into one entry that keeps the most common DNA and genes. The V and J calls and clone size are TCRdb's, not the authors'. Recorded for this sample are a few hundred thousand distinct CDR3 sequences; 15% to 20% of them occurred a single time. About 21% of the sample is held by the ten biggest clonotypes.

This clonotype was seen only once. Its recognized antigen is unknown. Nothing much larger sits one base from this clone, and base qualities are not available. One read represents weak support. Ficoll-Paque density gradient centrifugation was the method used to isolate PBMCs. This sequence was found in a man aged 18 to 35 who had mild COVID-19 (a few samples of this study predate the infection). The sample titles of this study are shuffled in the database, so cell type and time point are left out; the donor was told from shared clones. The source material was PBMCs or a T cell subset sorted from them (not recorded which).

The sequenced DNA is TGTGCCACCAGTGCCCCGGGAGCCGGGGAGCTGTTTTTT. Its protein reads: CATSAPGAGELFF. The V and J segments used are TRBV24-1 and TRBJ2-2; possibly the D gene is TRBD2, per 6 matching bases. From the germline V gene, CDR1 is KGHDR and CDR2 is SFDVKD. Its CDR3 holds 13 amino acids, cysteine through phenylalanine. Just the 39-base CDR3 DNA is kept, in frame starting at base 1. Between the V and J ends, shortened by 5 bases and 6 bases respectively, the junction contains 9 bases.